This TCR beta chain was observed in a study of blood T cell repertoires in COVID-19. Study information: PBMCs, B-cell-depleted T cells, or T cells were the source of the cDNA or gDNA that made up the material.

In the source study's methods: Counts of nucleated cells, estimated from reference gene primer amplification, were obtained. TCRdb's table, derived via immunoSEQ multiplex PCR, lists solely in-frame clones and lacks some. V and J calls and clone size are given by that table; D and trimming were obtained from the DNA. The table has about 160,000 clones, about 86% seen once. Germline assignment: CDR1 SEHNR and CDR2 FQNEAQ (reference sequence). Trimming cost V 4 bases and J 0 bases; bases outside gene matches: 12. CDR3 size: 19 residues. J is TRBJ2-1 and V is TRBV7-9; TRBD2 aligns across 10 bases. Sequenced: peripheral blood. The TCR sequence derives from a woman in her 70s with COVID-19, enrolled during active disease. This CDR3 is CASSSTRAGGLSSYNEQFF. In DNA, the CDR3 is TGTGCCAGCAGCTCCACCCGAGCGGGGGGGCTGTCCTCCTACAATGAGCAGTTCTTC.